One sample yielded the 18 T cell receptor beta chains listed below, sequenced in a study of blood T cell repertoires in COVID-19. Repertoires were generated with immunoSEQ multiplex PCR, while TCRdb's copy carries only in-frame clones and drops some. Here the sample spans around 160,000 clones, around four fifths being singletons. Sequenced input: peripheral blood. These receptors were obtained from a middle-aged woman with active or convalescent COVID-19.

The chain combines TRBV15 with TRBJ1-1; D not certain. Germline CDR1 is LNHNV and CDR2 is YYDKDF (reference sequence). V was shortened by 3 bases and J by 5 bases, with 28 bases between the two germline ends. This CDR3 comprises 19 residues. CDR3 sequence reads: CATSRFTRSGFERRTEAFF. The DNA for the CDR3 is TGTGCCACCAGCAGGTTTACACGCTCCGGCTTCGAGAGGCGGACTGAAGCTTTCTTT.

As regards this clone: The same CDR3 also results from other DNA sequences found in this sample. The genes are TRBV12-3 or TRBV12-4 and TRBJ1-6, with 7 positions matching TRBD1. The CDR3 has 13 residues. With V trimmed by 5 bases and J by 10 bases, 5 bases remained unmatched. CDR3 DNA: TGTGCCAGCAGTAGACAGGGAGGATCACCCCTCCACTTT. This translates into CASSRQGGSPLHF.

This chain uses TRBV28 with TRBJ1-5; possible D gene TRBD1, 5 bases. CDR1 is MDHEN, CDR2 SYDVKM, per germline. The CDR3 is 15 residues long. The ends were cut back, 6 bases at V and 0 bases at J, with 12 bases in the middle. The CDR3 region has the DNA TGTGCCAGCAGCCCCGGACACTATAGCAATCAGCCCCAGCATTTT. Translated, it gives CASSPGHYSNQPQHF.

This chain uses TRBV19 with TRBJ2-2, with D perhaps matching TRBD1 (5 bases). CDR1 is LNHDA and CDR2 is SQIVND in the germline V gene (reference sequence). The V and J ends lost 5 bases and 5 bases respectively, with 15 bases between them. The length of the CDR3 is 15 residues. The CDR3 nucleotides read TGTGCCAGTAGTCCCTACAAAGGGGAAACCGGGGAGCTGTTTTTT. Its translation: CASSPYKGETGELFF.

V gene TRBV5-1 combines with J gene TRBJ2-2, with TRBD2 identical over 13 bases. This CDR3 is built from 16 residues. Germline V gene lookup returns CDR1 SGHRS and CDR2 YFSETQ. The V gene end was trimmed by 4 bases and the J gene end by 4 bases; junction bases not matched to a gene: 4. This CDR3 is CASSRRTSGGTGELFF. CDR3 bases: TGCGCCAGCAGCAGACGGACTAGCGGGGGCACCGGGGAGCTGTTTTTT.

The chain combines TRBV27 with TRBJ1-1; 7 bases align to TRBD1. Germline CDR1 and CDR2: MNHEY and SMNVEV (reference sequence). CDR3 length: 17 amino acids. V shed 4 bases, J shed 0 bases, and the junction held 11 bases outside the gene matches. The CDR3 coding sequence is TGTGCCAGCAGTTCACAAGGGCAGGGGGAAGTGAACACTGAAGCTTTCTTT. Protein: CASSSQGQGEVNTEAFF.

This clone was picked up one time. The chain couples TRBV1 to TRBJ1-2. TRBV1 is shown as a pseudogene. This CDR3 comprises 13 residues. This chain's CDR3 is CTSSHRSTGGYTF. The CDR3, as DNA: TGCACCAGCAGCCATCGGTCCACGGGAGGCTACACCTTC.

CDR3 in DNA: TGCGCCAGCATCCCCGGGAGTTCTAACGATGAGCAGTTCTTC. This codes for CASIPGSSNDEQFF. The chain uses TRBV5-1 and TRBJ2-1; D perhaps matches TRBD2 (6 bases). Trimming took 6 bases from V and 8 from J, leaving 18 bases between them. CDR3 size: 14 residues. CDR1 SGHRS and CDR2 YFSETQ come from the germline V gene.

The rearrangement uses TRBV5-1 and TRBJ2-7; D is perhaps TRBD2 (7 bases). V was clipped by 5 bases and J by 1 base, with 13 bases between them. This CDR3 spans 14 amino acids. Germline loops: CDR1 SGHRS, CDR2 YFSETQ. This CDR3 is CASSYGGQSYEQYF. The CDR3 DNA is TGCGCCAGCAGTTACGGGGGGCAATCCTACGAGCAGTACTTC.

This clone appeared a single time. The CDR3 DNA follows: TGTGCCAGCAGCCCGCGAGCGGGGTCGGAGACCCAGTACTTC. This codes for CASSPRAGSETQYF. The V call is TRBV7-9, the J call TRBJ2-5, with 7 bases matching TRBD2. The trim removed 5 bases at V and 5 bases at J, leaving 8 bases unmatched. Germline V lookup: CDR1 SEHNR, CDR2 FQNEAQ (reference sequence). The CDR3 totals 14 residues.

The genes are TRBV21-1 and TRBJ1-5; the table's D call TRBD1 went unverified against the DNA. TRBV21-1 is a pseudogene. The CDR3 is made up of 20 amino acids. The CDR3 region is CASSKDAETVSSSCNQPQHF. The CDR3 DNA reads as TGTGCCAGCAGCAAAGACGCTGAGACAGTTAGCTCCTCCTGCAATCAGCCCCAGCATTTT.

A single count supports this clone. This chain links TRBV28 with TRBJ2-7; TRBD1 might be the D (6 bases). V lost 3 bases, J lost 2 bases, and 14 bases lay in between. Germline CDR1 reads MDHEN; CDR2 reads SYDVKM. The CDR3 covers 15 residues. Written as DNA, the CDR3 is TGTGCCAGCAGTTTGGGGTCCGAGGGGGCCTACGAGCAGTACTTC. This sequence encodes CASSLGSEGAYEQYF. The full variable domain, in which reference TRBV28 and TRBJ2-7 provide the parts outside the CDR3, is DVKVTQSSRYLVKRTGEKVFLECVQDMDHENMFWYRQDPGLGLRLIYFSYDVKMKEKGDIPEGYSVSREKKERFSLILESASTNQTSMYLCASSLGSEGAYEQYFGPGTRLTVT.

V is TRBV27 and J is TRBJ2-5; 12 bases map to TRBD2. The CDR3 consists of 17 residues. Germline assignment: CDR1 MNHEY and CDR2 SMNVEV (reference sequence). V lost 4 bases and J lost 3; bases outside the gene matches: 9. The CDR3 sequence is CASSWASGRAGEETQYF. Here the CDR3 DNA reads TGTGCCAGCAGTTGGGCTAGCGGGAGGGCCGGGGAAGAGACCCAGTACTTC.

V gene TRBV5-5 combines with J gene TRBJ1-5; maybe TRBD1 (6 bases). V gave up 2 bases and J gave up 0 bases, with 9 bases separating them. This CDR3 has 15 residues. Germline CDR1 reads SGHKS; CDR2 reads YYEKEE (reference sequence). This CDR3 reads CASSLGQYSNQPQHF. The DNA for the CDR3 is TGTGCCAGCAGCTTAGGACAGTATAGCAATCAGCCCCAGCATTTT.

The genes are TRBV19 and TRBJ2-1, with TRBD2 as a possible D gene (5 bases). The V gene lost 1 base and the J gene lost 5 bases, with 9 bases spanning the gap. The CDR3 contains 14 residues. Germline V gives CDR1 LNHDA, CDR2 SQIVND (reference sequence). CDR3 sequence (DNA): TGTGCCAGTAGTATAGGCGGGTTGAACAATGAGCAGTTCTTC. Its protein product is CASSIGGLNNEQFF.

The rearrangement uses TRBV20-1 and TRBJ2-7, with a possible D match to TRBD1 (6 bases). Germline CDR1 DFQATT, CDR2 SNEGSKA (reference sequence). The CDR3 consists of 11 residues. V lost 4 bases and J lost 7, with 11 bases in between. The CDR3, as DNA: TGCAGTGCTATTCTTAGGGGGGAGCAGTACTTC. It codes for CSAILRGEQYF.

The genes are TRBV10-3 and TRBJ1-2, with D maybe TRBD1 (6 bases). The CDR3 covers 14 residues. In germline, CDR1 is ENHRY, CDR2 SYGVKD. The V gene lost 3 bases and the J gene lost 1 base, with 9 bases spanning the gap. The CDR3: CAISDRDINYGYTF. The CDR3 DNA follows: TGTGCCATCAGTGACCGGGACATTAACTATGGCTACACCTTC.

In its sample, this clone was seen a few times. The chain is built from TRBV27 and TRBJ1-1; the D gene is possibly TRBD1 (5 bases). There are 18 residues in the CDR3. Germline CDR1 is MNHEY and CDR2 is SMNVEV (reference sequence). The germline V and J ends were trimmed by 0 bases and 1 base, with 18 bases remaining between them. CDR3: CASSLSATQGGRNTEAFF. The CDR3 DNA reads as TGTGCCAGCAGTTTATCGGCGACGCAGGGAGGGAGGAACACTGAAGCTTTCTTT.